Listed here are 3 T cell receptor beta chains from one sample, sequenced in a study of shared clonotypes between healthy human individuals. The method was immunoSEQ multiplex PCR; TCRdb's version includes in-frame clones alone and lacks a portion of them. The sample lists around 700,000 clones; around 73% were seen once. Source material: memory CD4+ T cells sorted from blood. Subset defined: CD45RA-negative fraction. The source of these receptors is a woman aged 30 to 39 in good health.

The sample holds many counts of this clone. The genes are TRBV28 and TRBJ2-1; TRBD2 agrees at 10 bases. The germline V gene has CDR1 MDHEN and CDR2 SYDVKM. V dropped 5 bases and J dropped 6; count of bases not matched to a gene: 10. The CDR3 has 16 residues. CDR3 in DNA: TGTGCCAGCAGTCCGAGAATAGCGGGAGGACGCAATGAGCAGTTCTTC. This encodes CASSPRIAGGRNEQFF.

V usage is TRBV5-1 and J usage is TRBJ2-1, with 10 bases aligning to TRBD2. V was clipped by 4 bases and J by 8 bases; unmatched bases: 9. CDR3 length equals 15 residues. Looked up from germline, CDR1 is SGHRS and CDR2 is YFSETQ. CDR3 sequence (DNA): TGCGCCAGCAGCGCGGCTAGCGGGAGAACATATGAGCAGTTCTTC. Translated, it gives CASSAASGRTYEQFF.

V usage is TRBV19 and J usage is TRBJ2-1; TRBD2 aligns across 9 bases. This CDR3 has 13 residues. V shed 8 bases, J shed 8 bases, and the junction held 7 bases outside the gene matches. Germline loops: CDR1 LNHDA, CDR2 SQIVND (reference sequence). The CDR3 protein is CASRTSAGDEQFF. DNA for the CDR3: TGTGCCAGTCGGACTAGCGCGGGCGATGAGCAGTTCTTC.